One and the same sample provided the 16 T cell receptor beta chains below, sequenced in a study of vaccination and CD4 T cells after COVID-19. These receptors' targets are unknown. Specified treatment: roughly 10-day PBMC culture with coronavirus spike peptide pools or control peptides (ViraFEST assay). CD4+ T cells that had been cultured provided DNA sequenced with the Oncomine TCR Beta short-read assay. TCRdb reprocessed the PCR reads via MiXCR and lists one record per CDR3 protein. Among tens of thousands of distinct CDR3 sequences listed, 70% were seen once. Material: CD4+ T cells from blood, cultured in vitro. The receptors were sampled from a human donor who had recovered from COVID-19.

This clonotype was observed a handful of times. V usage is TRBV20-1 and J usage is TRBJ1-1; D gene ambiguous. The CDR3 spans 14 residues. Trimming took 6 bases from V and 1 from J, leaving 15 bases between them. Germline CDR1 is DFQATT and CDR2 is SNEGSKA (reference sequence). The CDR3 here is CSAATYNSNTEAFF. The CDR3 DNA sequence: TGCAGTGCCGCGACATACAACTCGAACACTGAAGCTTTCTTT.

In DNA, the CDR3 is TGCAGTGCCTACTCCGGGGGCTACACCTTC. It translates to CSAYSGGYTF. This sequence joins TRBV20-1 and TRBJ1-2; D gene uncertain. In germline, CDR1 is DFQATT, CDR2 SNEGSKA (reference sequence). V was shortened by 6 bases and J by 8 bases, with 10 bases between the two germline ends. The CDR3 spans 10 residues.

The DNA for the CDR3 is TGTGCCAGCAGCCACCGTAACCTGGCGGGCGAGCAGTACTTC. Protein sequence: CASSHRNLAGEQYF. The chain has TRBV11-2 and TRBJ2-7, with D possibly TRBD2 on 5 matching bases. Trimming took 5 bases from V and 6 from J, leaving 17 bases between them. The CDR3 length is 14 residues. CDR1 and CDR2 (germline): SGHAT, FQNNGV. Filled out from reference TRBV11-2 and TRBJ2-7, the complete variable domain reads EAGVAQSPRYKIIEKRQSVAFWCNPISGHATLYWYQQILGQGPKLLIQFQNNGVVDDSQLPKDRFSAERLKGVDSTLKIQPAKLEDSAVYLCASSHRNLAGEQYFGPGTRLTVT.

The chain recombines TRBV6-5 with TRBJ1-2, with D perhaps matching TRBD1 (5 bases). V lost 4 bases, J lost 8 bases, and 20 bases lay in between. CDR3 length equals 15 residues. From germline, CDR1 is MNHEY and CDR2 SVGAGI. CDR3 coding DNA: TGTGCCAGCAGTTCCGCGGAGGGCAGGGCCGTGGGCTACACCTTC. It yields the protein CASSSAEGRAVGYTF.

This clonotype was counted a few times. V usage is TRBV28 and J usage is TRBJ1-5, with D unclear. Germline CDR1 and CDR2: MDHEN and SYDVKM. This CDR3 is 15 amino acids long. Trimming stripped 2 bases from V and 3 bases from J, with 11 bases between. CDR3 residues: CASSLKGSYNQPQHF. The CDR3 DNA reads TGTGCCAGCAGTTTAAAAGGCAGTTACAATCAGCCCCAGCATTTT.

V gene TRBV15 combines with J gene TRBJ1-2; D gene uncertain. The germline V and J ends were trimmed by 1 base and 7 bases, with 16 bases remaining between them. The germline V gene has CDR1 LNHNV and CDR2 YYDKDF (reference sequence). The CDR3 loop spans 15 amino acids. DNA for the CDR3: TGTGCCACCAGCAGAGCCCCCGTGGGATCCCGTGGCTACACCTTC. Amino acid sequence: CATSRAPVGSRGYTF.

J is TRBJ1-2 and V is TRBV29-1; D might be TRBD1 (6 bases). CDR3 length equals 13 residues. The ends were cut back, 1 base at V and 6 bases at J, with 12 bases in the middle. The germline gives CDR1 SQVTM, CDR2 ANQGSEA. The CDR3 sequence: CSVEGWQGNGYTF. The CDR3 DNA is TGCAGCGTTGAAGGCTGGCAGGGGAATGGCTACACCTTC.

This chain links TRBV6-1 with TRBJ1-1, with D unclear. The CDR3 totals 13 residues. CDR1 and CDR2 (germline): MNHNS, SASEGT. V was cut by 6 bases and J by 3 bases, with 11 bases left in between. As DNA, the CDR3 is TGTGCCAGCAGACCCAGCCGGGACACTGAAGCTTTCTTT. Protein: CASRPSRDTEAFF.

This chain links TRBV7-8 with TRBJ1-1, with D unclear. The CDR3 has 15 residues. Looked up from germline, CDR1 is SGHVS and CDR2 is FQNEAQ. Trimming took off 3 bases at V and 2 bases at J, with 13 bases between the two ends. CDR3 residues: CASSFRITVNTEAFF. The CDR3 DNA follows: TGTGCCAGCAGCTTTCGTATTACAGTAAACACTGAAGCTTTCTTT.

The chain has TRBV10-3 and TRBJ1-2; weak D call: TRBD1 (6 bases). The CDR3 covers 13 residues. V was pared by 5 bases and J by 7 bases, with 14 bases between. In germline, CDR1 is ENHRY, CDR2 SYGVKD. CDR3 DNA: TGTGCCATCAGTCCCGAGCAGGGGATTGGCTACACCTTC. Protein sequence: CAISPEQGIGYTF.

J is TRBJ2-2 and V is TRBV12-3 or TRBV12-4; D may be TRBD2 (5 bases). Trimming pared 5 bases from V and 4 bases from J, leaving 11 bases between. The CDR3 has 14 amino acids. The CDR3 nucleotides are TGTGCCAGCAGTAGTACTAGTCCCACCGGGGAGCTGTTTTTT. Its translation is CASSSTSPTGELFF.

The chain links TRBV7-9 to TRBJ1-6, with D maybe TRBD1 (6 bases). CDR3 length: 15 residues. Germline-derived CDR1 and CDR2 are SEHNR and FQNEAQ (reference sequence). Deletions cut 5 bases from V and 2 bases from J, with 10 bases between. The CDR3 sequence: CASSQGRAYNSPLHF. CDR3 sequence (DNA): TGTGCCAGCAGCCAGGGGCGGGCCTATAATTCACCCCTCCACTTT.

The chain recombines TRBV15 with TRBJ2-7; 13 bases are a match to TRBD2. CDR3 length: 15 residues. V trimming: 1 base; J trimming: 6 bases; junction bases outside the gene matches: 3. From germline, CDR1 is LNHNV and CDR2 YYDKDF (reference sequence). The CDR3 loop reads CATSRGGLAGVEQYF. In DNA form, the CDR3 reads TGTGCCACCAGCAGAGGAGGACTAGCGGGAGTCGAGCAGTACTTC.

The chain carries TRBV28 and TRBJ2-7; D remains unclear. CDR3 length equals 15 residues. From germline, CDR1 is MDHEN and CDR2 SYDVKM. V gave up 6 bases and J gave up 2 bases, with 17 bases separating them. CDR3 bases: TGTGCCAGCAGGGCGCCCGGTGAATCAACCTACGAGCAGTACTTC. Protein: CASRAPGESTYEQYF. Using reference TRBV28 and TRBJ2-7 for the parts outside the CDR3, the full variable domain is DVKVTQSSRYLVKRTGEKVFLECVQDMDHENMFWYRQDPGLGLRLIYFSYDVKMKEKGDIPEGYSVSREKKERFSLILESASTNQTSMYLCASRAPGESTYEQYFGPGTRLTVT.

The V and J genes are TRBV7-2 and TRBJ2-3; 7 bases line up with TRBD1. In germline, CDR1 is SGHTA, CDR2 FQGNSA. This CDR3 has 19 residues. With V trimmed by 4 bases and J by 0 bases, 16 bases remained unmatched. CDR3 coding DNA: TGTGCCAGCAGCTACAGGGGTCCGACCGGGACCCGCAGCACAGATACGCAGTATTTT. It translates to CASSYRGPTGTRSTDTQYF.

This rearrangement joins TRBV21-1 to TRBJ2-7; the table calls TRBD2, which could not be checked here. TRBV21-1 is deemed a pseudogene. CDR3 length: 14 residues. The CDR3 spells CASRRLAPRREQYF. CDR3 nucleotides: TGTGCCAGCAGAAGACTAGCTCCTAGGCGGGAGCAGTACTTC.